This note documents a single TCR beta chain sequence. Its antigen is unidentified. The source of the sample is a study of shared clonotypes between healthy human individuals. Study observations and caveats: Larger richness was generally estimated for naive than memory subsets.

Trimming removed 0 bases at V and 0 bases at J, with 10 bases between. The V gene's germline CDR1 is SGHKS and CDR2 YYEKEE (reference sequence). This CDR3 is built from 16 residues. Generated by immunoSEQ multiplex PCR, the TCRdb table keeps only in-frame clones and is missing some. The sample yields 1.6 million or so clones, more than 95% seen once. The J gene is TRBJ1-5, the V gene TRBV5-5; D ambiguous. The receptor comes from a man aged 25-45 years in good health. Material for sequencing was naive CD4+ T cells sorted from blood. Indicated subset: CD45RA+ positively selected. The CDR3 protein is CASSLVGGNSNQPQHF. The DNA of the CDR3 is TGTGCCAGCAGCTTGGTAGGAGGGAATAGCAATCAGCCCCAGCATTTT.